A selection of T cell receptor beta chains follows, all from one sample in a study of T cell responses to AZD1222 COVID-19 vaccine. Data came from immunoSEQ multiplex PCR; TCRdb stores just in-frame clones and leaves some out. The sample lists more than 95,000 clones, roughly 91% seen once, with more than 9% in the top ten. The material was peripheral blood, obtained on day 0 of AZD1222 vaccination. The receptors originated from an adult in good health. Both conserved end residues are part of each CDR3. The D gene is left open where the match is weak. Size is omitted from some rows. Given values are once, few, many or a class for expanded clones.

j_call,v_call,d_call,cdr3_length,clone_size,cdr3_nt,cdr3_aa
TRBJ2-3,TRBV5-4,-,14,-,TGTGCCAGCAGCCAGGGGTTTGAGACAGATACGCAGTATTTT,CASSQGFETDTQYF
TRBJ1-4,TRBV19,-,14,-,TGTGCCAGTACCCCACAGGGTTGGGGTGAAAAACTGTTTTTT,CASTPQGWGEKLFF
TRBJ2-3,TRBV9,-,16,-,TGTGCCAGCAGCGTAGGAGGAATACCTAGTGGGGATACGCAGTATTTT,CASSVGGIPSGDTQYF
TRBJ2-7,TRBV28,-,14,-,TGTGCCAGCAATCCCGGGGGTCCCCTCGGCGAGCAGTACTTC,CASNPGGPLGEQYF
TRBJ1-5,TRBV10-3,-,13,-,TGTGCCATCAGTGTAGCGGAAAATCAGCCCCAGCATTTT,CAISVAENQPQHF
TRBJ2-3,TRBV27,TRBD2,15,-,TGTGCCAGCAGTCGGCTAGCGGGAGGAGGAGATACGCAGTATTTT,CASSRLAGGGDTQYF
TRBJ2-2,TRBV30,TRBD2,14,few,TGTGCCTGGAGAACGGGAGGGTACACCGGGGAGCTGTTTTTT,CAWRTGGYTGELFF
TRBJ2-7,TRBV2,-,16,-,TGTGCCAGCACCCCCGGTTGGGCGGGTCACTCCTACGAGCAGTACTTC,CASTPGWAGHSYEQYF
TRBJ1-5,TRBV2,TRBD1,15,once,TGTGCCAGCCATTCTGGGCAGGGGGTCAATCAGCCCCAGCATTTT,CASHSGQGVNQPQHF
TRBJ1-3,TRBV6-1,-,13,-,TGTGCCAGCAGTGAAGTTGCCAGCAACACCATATATTTT,CASSEVASNTIYF
TRBJ2-7,TRBV11-3,TRBD1,14,-,TGTGCCAGCAGCCTTACGGGACAGACCTACGAGCAGTACTTC,CASSLTGQTYEQYF
TRBJ1-2,TRBV6-2/TRBV6-3,-,12,once,TGTGCCAGCAGTTCCCCTAACTATGGCTACACCTTC,CASSSPNYGYTF
TRBJ2-3,TRBV5-1,TRBD2,16,-,TGCGCCAGCAGCTCAGGACTAGCGGGGATGAAGGATACGCAGTATTTT,CASSSGLAGMKDTQYF
TRBJ2-7,TRBV29-1,TRBD2,12,-,TGCAGCGTTGAAGAACTAGCGGGGGAGCAGTACTTC,CSVEELAGEQYF
TRBJ2-7,TRBV28,-,12,-,TGTGCCAGCAACGGGGGTTCCTACGAGCAGTACTTC,CASNGGSYEQYF
TRBJ2-1,TRBV18,TRBD2,14,-,TGTGCCAGCTCACCGGCTAGCGGGGAAAATGAGCAGTTCTTC,CASSPASGENEQFF
TRBJ1-4,TRBV4-2,-,13,-,TGTGCCAGCAGCCCCCGGGCGGGTGAAAAACTGTTTTTT,CASSPRAGEKLFF
TRBJ2-1,TRBV19,TRBD2,15,-,TGTGCCAGTACCAACGGGAGGGGTTCCTACAATGAGCAGTTCTTC,CASTNGRGSYNEQFF
TRBJ1-5,TRBV5-8,-,11,few,TGTGCCAGCAGCTTGTCGGGGCCCCAGCATTTT,CASSLSGPQHF
TRBJ1-6,TRBV6-5,-,13,-,TGTGCCAGCACCCGATTGGGGGAGTCACCCCTCCACTTT,CASTRLGESPLHF
TRBJ2-3,TRBV9,TRBD2,15,-,TGTGCCAGCAGCTTATTAGCGGGAGTTACAGATACGCAGTATTTT,CASSLLAGVTDTQYF
TRBJ1-2,TRBV5-1,-,14,-,TGCGCCAGCAGCTTGGCTCGGGGTTCCCATGGCTACACCTTC,CASSLARGSHGYTF
TRBJ2-1,TRBV6-6,-,15,-,TGTGCCAGCAGTTACTCTGACTTGAACTACAATGAGCAGTTCTTC,CASSYSDLNYNEQFF
TRBJ2-1,TRBV5-1,-,15,-,TGCGCCAGCAGCTTAGTAGCGGCGACCTACAATGAGCAGTTCTTC,CASSLVAATYNEQFF
TRBJ2-1,TRBV30,-,14,-,TGTGCCTGGCCTTATCATAGCTCCTACAATGAGCAGTTCTTC,CAWPYHSSYNEQFF
TRBJ1-4,TRBV19,-,14,-,TGTGCCAGTAGTAAAGCTCCTCAGACTGAAAAACTGTTTTTT,CASSKAPQTEKLFF
TRBJ2-7,TRBV3-1/TRBV3-2,TRBD2,17,-,TGTGCCAGCAGCCAAGAGATTAGCGGGAGGGTTAACTACGAGCAGTACTTC,CASSQEISGRVNYEQYF
TRBJ1-6,TRBV27,-,16,-,TGTGCCAGCAGTTGGGAGGGGGGCGGATCGAATTCACCCCTCCACTTT,CASSWEGGGSNSPLHF
TRBJ2-3,TRBV5-1,-,15,-,TGCGCCAGCAGCTTGGCCAGCAGCTACACAGATACGCAGTATTTT,CASSLASSYTDTQYF
TRBJ2-3,TRBV6-5,TRBD2,14,once,TGTGCCAGCGTGCCGGGGGGGCCCGTAAATACGCAGTATTTT,CASVPGGPVNTQYF
TRBJ1-5,TRBV30,TRBD1,13,once,TGTGCCTGGGCAGGGGGCGAAAGTCAGCCCCAGCATTTT,CAWAGGESQPQHF
TRBJ1-5,TRBV5-4,TRBD1,16,-,TGTGCCAGCAGCTTGGGGCAGGGGGGAAACAATCAGCCCCAGCATTTT,CASSLGQGGNNQPQHF
TRBJ1-1,TRBV20-1,-,13,-,TGCAGTGCTAGTGGCCAGGATGGCACTGAAGCTTTCTTT,CSASGQDGTEAFF
TRBJ2-5,TRBV4-1,TRBD1,16,-,TGCGCCAGCAGCCAACCCGGACAGGGGGCGCTTGAGACCCAGTACTTC,CASSQPGQGALETQYF
TRBJ2-7,TRBV2,-,14,-,TGTGCCAGCAGTGAATGGCGGGGACCCTACGAGCAGTACTTC,CASSEWRGPYEQYF
TRBJ2-2,TRBV7-9,-,16,-,TGTGCCAGCAGCCCGCCGGGACACGCGTACACCGGGGAGCTGTTTTTT,CASSPPGHAYTGELFF
TRBJ2-3,TRBV6-5,TRBD2,14,-,TGTGCCAGCAGTTACGGACTAGCGGGGAATACGCAGTATTTT,CASSYGLAGNTQYF
TRBJ2-1,TRBV27,-,9,-,TGTGCCAGCAGTTTTGAGCGGTTCTTC,CASSFERFF
TRBJ1-3,TRBV6-1,TRBD1,17,once,TGTGCCAGCAGTGAAGCCACAACAGGGGCCGGTGGAAACACCATATATTTT,CASSEATTGAGGNTIYF
TRBJ2-7,TRBV6-5,-,14,-,TGTGCCAGCACCCTACGCGAGGGCCCCTACGAGCAGTACTTC,CASTLREGPYEQYF
TRBJ1-2,TRBV19,-,14,-,TGTGCCAGTAGTATCGAGACCGTGGCGGGAGGCTACACCTTC,CASSIETVAGGYTF
TRBJ1-2,TRBV11-2,TRBD1,15,once,TGTGCCAGCAGCCCACAGGGGGCAGCTAACTATGGCTACACCTTC,CASSPQGAANYGYTF
TRBJ1-4,TRBV10-3,-,14,-,TGTGCCATCAGTGAGTCAGGGGCGGGTGAAAAACTGTTTTTT,CAISESGAGEKLFF
TRBJ2-1,TRBV6-5,-,13,-,TGTGCCAGCAGGAGCAACCCTAGTAACGAGCAGTTCTTC,CASRSNPSNEQFF
TRBJ1-1,TRBV19,-,14,-,TGTGCCAGTAGTATACAGGCGATGAACACTGAAGCTTTCTTT,CASSIQAMNTEAFF
TRBJ2-1,TRBV4-1,-,12,once,TGCGCCACAAGGAGCTATGGGAATGAGCAGTTCTTC,CATRSYGNEQFF
TRBJ2-1,TRBV7-2,-,15,-,TGTGCCAGCAGCTCTTTGACAGGATCCACTCTCGAGCAGTTCTTC,CASSSLTGSTLEQFF
TRBJ2-1,TRBV9,TRBD2,16,-,TGTGCCAGCAGCGTAGGGCTAGCGGGAGCCTACAATGAGCAGTTCTTC,CASSVGLAGAYNEQFF
TRBJ1-2,TRBV4-1,-,14,-,TGCGCCAGCAGCCTAAATCGGGGCACGGGAGGCTACACCTTC,CASSLNRGTGGYTF
TRBJ1-5,TRBV7-8,TRBD1,15,once,TGTGCCAGCAGCCCCTTGGACAGGAGCAATCAGCCCCAGCATTTT,CASSPLDRSNQPQHF